The 21 T cell receptor beta chains below were found in one sample sequenced in a study of T cells in Graves' hyperthyroidism and ophthalmopathy. There were TCR beta CDR3 regions amplified from RNA transcripts. When the TCR CDR3 underwent first-round RT-PCR, the HTBI primer set was used. TCRdb itself ran the multiplex PCR reads through MiXCR, one entry per CDR3 protein. The sample carries roughly 500,000 distinct CDR3 sequences, about 14% recorded once. The specimen sequenced was blood. The origin of the receptors is a woman aged 25-40 years with Graves' hyperthyroidism that later progressed to Graves' ophthalmopathy.

This clonotype showed up many times. The chain joins TRBV20-1 to TRBJ2-3, with 13 bases fitting TRBD2. The V gene's germline CDR1 is DFQATT and CDR2 SNEGSKA (reference sequence). With V trimmed by 3 bases and J by 7 bases, 1 base remained unmatched. The CDR3 is made up of 13 amino acids. This CDR3 is CSARTSGRNTQYF. Written as DNA, the CDR3 is TGCAGTGCTAGGACTAGCGGGAGGAATACGCAGTATTTT.

This clonotype was picked up many times. This chain connects TRBV11-2 to TRBJ2-7; unclear D gene. Trimming took off 1 base at V and 0 bases at J, with 10 bases between the two ends. CDR1 is SGHAT and CDR2 is FQNNGV in the germline V gene. The CDR3 is made up of 15 amino acids. The CDR3 loop reads CASSLGSHPSYEQYF. The CDR3 nucleotides are TGTGCCAGCAGCTTAGGAAGCCACCCCTCCTACGAGCAGTACTTC.

V is TRBV28 and J is TRBJ2-5; D is unclear. V lost 10 bases and J 1 base, leaving 10 bases between the germline ends. The CDR3 contains 12 residues. Germline loops: CDR1 MDHEN, CDR2 SYDVKM. CDR3 loop: CATAEIQETQYF. CDR3 DNA: TGTGCCACTGCAGAGATCCAAGAGACCCAGTACTTC.

This clonotype was seen many times. The gene calls are TRBV3-1 and TRBJ2-3, with D tentatively TRBD1 or TRBD2 (5 bases each). Germline V gene lookup returns CDR1 LGHDT and CDR2 YNNKEL (reference sequence). V shed 3 bases and J shed 2 bases, with 15 bases lying between them. CDR3 length: 16 residues. The CDR3 region is CASSQTGRVLTDTQYF. The CDR3 DNA follows: TGTGCCAGCAGCCAGACGGGACGAGTCCTCACAGATACGCAGTATTTT.

This clonotype was seen only a few times. The DNA of the CDR3 is TGTGCCAGCAGCCGATTTGAGCGGGGGAATGAGCAGTTCTTC. Protein: CASSRFERGNEQFF. This sequence joins TRBV5-4 and TRBJ2-1; TRBD2 matches 8 bases. The length of the CDR3 is 14 residues. Losses at the gene ends were 4 bases for V and 7 bases for J; bases not matched to a gene: 7. The germline V gene encodes CDR1 SGHNT and CDR2 YYREEE (reference sequence).

To note about this clonotype: This sequence may be a read error, since a much larger clone differs from it by one base. The chain joins TRBV24-1 to TRBJ2-3, with D unresolved. This CDR3 spans 13 amino acids. V lost 8 bases to trimming and J lost 2 bases, with 10 bases between them. Germline CDR1 is KGHDR and CDR2 is SFDVKD. CDR3 in amino acids: CATTPGYTDTQYF. The CDR3 nucleotides are TGTGCCACCACTCCAGGATACACAGATACGCAGTATTTT.

The chain carries TRBV24-1 and TRBJ2-3, with D uncertain. Germline CDR1 and CDR2: KGHDR and SFDVKD. V lost 2 bases and J 6 bases, leaving 8 bases between the germline ends. The CDR3 is 13 residues long. This chain's CDR3 is CATSDSNTDTQYF. CDR3 in DNA: TGTGCCACCAGTGATTCCAACACTGATACGCAGTATTTT.

The CDR3 loop is CASRIAGTSNTGELFF. In DNA, the CDR3 is TGTGCCAGCAGGATAGCCGGGACCTCGAACACCGGGGAGCTGTTTTTT. The genes are TRBV5-4 and TRBJ2-2, with D tentatively TRBD1 or TRBD2 (5 bases each). Germline assignment: CDR1 SGHNT and CDR2 YYREEE (reference sequence). CDR3 length equals 16 residues. Trimming left V 5 bases short and J 0 bases short, with 14 bases between.

This clonotype was detected many times. The chain combines TRBV24-1 with TRBJ1-2; the match to TRBD1 covers 7 bases. This CDR3 spans 15 amino acids. Germline V gene sequence: CDR1 KGHDR, CDR2 SFDVKD. V lost 5 bases to trimming and J lost 4 bases; unmatched junction nucleotides: 9. The CDR3 nucleotides are TGTGCCACCAGTGTCCAGGGGGACAGCCCCTATGGCTACACCTTC. Protein: CATSVQGDSPYGYTF.

This clonotype was observed a handful of times. The V and J genes are TRBV18 and TRBJ2-7; D tentatively reads TRBD1 or TRBD2 (5 bases each). V gave up 6 bases and J gave up 3 bases, with 21 bases separating them. The CDR3 contains 16 residues. Germline CDR1 KGHSH, CDR2 LQKENI. Here the CDR3 reads CASSPFDSGAGYEQYF. In nucleotides, the CDR3 is TGTGCCAGCTCGCCTTTTGACTCCGGGGCTGGCTACGAGCAGTACTTC.

The CDR3 spells CAWSYSRTANTGELFF. The CDR3 region has the DNA TGTGCCTGGAGTTATAGTCGGACGGCGAACACCGGGGAGCTGTTTTTT. The chain joins TRBV30 to TRBJ2-2; the D is unclear. There are 16 residues in the CDR3. Germline V gene data show CDR1 as GTSNPN and CDR2 as SVGIG (reference sequence). The V and J ends lost 2 bases and 0 bases respectively, with 13 bases between them.

This clonotype was counted at least ten times. The chain joins TRBV28 to TRBJ2-3, with 8 bases aligning to TRBD1. CDR3 size: 15 residues. Germline lookup yields CDR1 MDHEN and CDR2 SYDVKM. V was pared by 8 bases and J by 4 bases, with 11 bases of the junction left unmatched. The CDR3 region is CASAPLNRGSDTQYF. The CDR3 DNA is TGTGCCAGCGCGCCGTTAAACAGGGGGTCAGATACGCAGTATTTT.

This clonotype appeared many times. The chain is built from TRBV11-3 and TRBJ2-5, with D perhaps assigned TRBD1 or TRBD2 (5 bases each). Deletions cut 5 bases from V and 5 bases from J, with 18 bases between. Germline V gene sequence: CDR1 SGHNT, CDR2 YENEEA. This CDR3 has 15 residues. The CDR3 spells CASSTPGPQRETQYF. The CDR3 bases are TGTGCCAGCAGCACTCCGGGACCCCAAAGGGAGACCCAGTACTTC.

This clonotype was seen repeatedly, ten times or more. The chain carries TRBV7-8 and TRBJ2-1; no clear D gene. The CDR3 spans 16 residues. Germline CDR1 and CDR2: SGHVS and FQNEAQ. Trimming stripped 1 base from V and 0 bases from J, with 10 bases between. Here the CDR3 reads CASSLVAVHSYNEQFF. The CDR3 bases are TGTGCCAGCAGCTTAGTGGCGGTTCACTCCTACAATGAGCAGTTCTTC.

The gene calls are TRBV3-1 and TRBJ2-1; D gene ambiguous. V was cut by 1 base and J by 9 bases, with 10 bases left in between. Germline-derived CDR1 and CDR2 are LGHDT and YNNKEL (reference sequence). The CDR3 length is 13 residues. The CDR3 nucleotides are TGTGCCAGCAGCCAAGGGTGGCGGAGTGAGCAGTTCTTC. Translating it yields CASSQGWRSEQFF.

The table lists this clonotype with many counts. The chain is built from TRBV6-1 and TRBJ2-1; TRBD2 matches 7 bases. J gave up 6 bases and V 5 bases, and 16 bases lay outside the gene matches. Germline CDR1 and CDR2: MNHNS and SASEGT. The CDR3 is made up of 17 amino acids. The CDR3 protein is CASSFGRGPLGLNEQFF. The CDR3 coding sequence is TGTGCCAGCAGTTTTGGGAGGGGACCGCTGGGACTCAATGAGCAGTTCTTC.

In its sample, this clonotype was seen a few times. The chain is built from TRBV30 and TRBJ1-4; 9 bases are shared with TRBD1. The length of the CDR3 is 14 residues. The J segment lost 0 bases and the V segment lost 7 bases, leaving 3 bases of the junction unmatched. Looked up from germline, CDR1 is GTSNPN and CDR2 is SVGIG (reference sequence). In DNA form, the CDR3 reads TGTGCCTTCGACAGGGGGGCAACTAATGAAAAACTGTTTTTT. Protein product: CAFDRGATNEKLFF.

This clonotype has at least ten counts. CDR3 coding DNA: TGTGCCAGCAGTTTATCAGGACAGGGGAGAGCATATGGCTACACCTTC. Amino acid sequence: CASSLSGQGRAYGYTF. This sequence joins TRBV27 and TRBJ1-2; 9 positions agree with TRBD1. The V gene's germline CDR1 is MNHEY and CDR2 SMNVEV (reference sequence). The V gene end was trimmed by 0 bases and the J gene end by 5 bases; junction bases not matched to a gene: 7. The CDR3 extends over 16 amino acids.

This clonotype was detected ten times or more. This rearrangement joins TRBV6-1 to TRBJ2-7, with D perhaps matching TRBD1 or TRBD2 (6 bases each). V lost 5 bases and J 4 bases, leaving 21 bases between the germline ends. Per germline, CDR1 MNHNS and CDR2 SASEGT. This CDR3 is built from 16 residues. CDR3 protein: CASSYAGGGNGYEQYF. CDR3 DNA: TGTGCCAGCAGTTACGCCGGGGGCGGGAACGGGTACGAGCAGTACTTC.

This clonotype was seen more than once but under ten times. The genes are TRBV20-1 and TRBJ2-7; TRBD2 agrees at 16 bases. The CDR3 consists of 17 residues. In germline, CDR1 is DFQATT, CDR2 SNEGSKA (reference sequence). V lost 5 bases to trimming and J lost 0 bases; unmatched junction nucleotides: 7. The CDR3 spells CSAPGLAGGRGSYEQYF. CDR3 nucleotides: TGCAGTGCTCCGGGACTAGCGGGAGGGCGGGGCTCCTACGAGCAGTACTTC.

A few counts support this clonotype. The chain's CDR3 is CASYPSIDRFPGGTGELFF. CDR3 in DNA: TGTGCCAGCTACCCTTCCATTGACAGGTTCCCCGGAGGCACCGGGGAGCTGTTTTTT. J is TRBJ2-2 and V is TRBV18; possible D gene TRBD1, 6 bases. The CDR3 is 19 amino acids. CDR1 KGHSH and CDR2 LQKENI come from the germline V gene. Trimming removed 7 bases at V and 4 bases at J, with 28 bases between.